Included here is one T cell receptor (beta chain) sequence, with context. The target of this receptor is not known. The record has no base qualities; no much larger clone is one base away. The source of the sample is a study of a mutant IDH1 vaccine in newly diagnosed glioma (dated by TCRdb to about 2021). About the study as a whole: Across visits V03 through V10, patients got a total of eight vaccinations, given in weeks 1, 3, 5, 7, 11, 15, 19 and 23. Vaccination was initiated 4-6 weeks after radiotherapy alone, or concurrently with temozolomide cycles in the chemotherapy-containing groups. Of the roughly 33 treated patients, around 62% were male and roughly 38% were female, and a mean age of roughly 41 years was recorded. Before enrollment, most patients had been given radiochemotherapy with temozolomide as standard therapy, while the rest had received either radiotherapy alone or temozolomide alone. Peripheral blood was drawn at six visits: V03 (baseline), V05, V07, V10, V12 and V13. For exploratory analyses, under 30 treated patients had longitudinal TCRB deep sequencing done wherever samples were available. Points the paper makes about the study in general: Selection of PBMC samples for TCRB deep sequencing was based on availability. Pseudoprogression seemed to be unrelated to changes in the top peripheral T cell clonotypes found by TCRB sequencing. It was noted by the authors that analyses of patient blood samples could not be reproduced owing to sample limitations. Immune responses induced by the vaccine were seen in more than 85% of patients across multiple MHC alleles.

The sample's time point label, in plain terms: week 5, during vaccination. Each vaccine dose was 300 ug of a 20-mer mutant IDH1 peptide in Montanide, given subcutaneously with topical imiquimod. Newly diagnosed WHO grade 3 or 4 IDH1-mutant astrocytomas showing loss of nuclear ATRX were present in the donors. The samples were drawn from NOA16, a multicentre, single-arm, open-label phase I trial in Germany that tested a mutant IDH1 peptide vaccine in humans for the first time. The DNeasy Blood and Tissue Kit was used to extract genomic DNA from EDTA blood for TCRB sequencing. The trim is 5 bases for V and 5 bases for J, with a gap of 10 bases between the germline ends. The cysteine opens and the phenylalanine closes a CDR3 of 13 amino acids. Of the read, only the CDR3 DNA is kept; its 39 bases are in frame from base 1. CDR1 and CDR2 were assigned from the germline V gene as SGDLS and YYNGEE. The method was the immunoSEQ multiplex PCR assay. Rearranged TCR beta chain sequences were amplified using the hsTCRB Kit according to the manufacturer's protocol. Sequencing of TCRB libraries was carried out on an Illumina MiSeq. Per the source publication's procedure: Demultiplexing, trimming and gene mapping were performed with the kit vendor's proprietary platform. Imported from immuneACCESS, the table was reduced by TCRdb to in-frame sequences with V and J called. These copies leave out some clones; in studies compared against another copy, an unresolved V gene accounts for under half, and the cause of the remainder is not known. V, J and clone size were drawn from that table, and D and trimming were deduced from the DNA. The sample data list roughly 72,000 clones, and roughly 91% of these were observed just once. The ten largest clones add up to under 0.7% of the sample.

Sample: PBMCs, taken from a glioma patient whose treatment included an IDH1 peptide vaccine. The source is a woman aged 45-65 years with glioma. In this chain, TRBV9 is recombined with TRBJ1-4, and possibly TRBD1, on 5 matching bases. The CDR3 sequence is CASRPGQNEKLFF. The DNA is as follows: TGTGCCAGCAGACCAGGACAAAATGAAAAACTGTTTTTT.